These T cell receptor beta chains were read from a single sample in a study of blood T cells in healthy people across ages. From the 5' RACE reads, TCRdb called clonotypes with MiXCR, one entry per CDR3 protein. This sample has 750,000 to 950,000 distinct CDR3 sequences; roughly 26% occur once, and the top ten carry 3%. This same sample was also part of a study on T cells of mothers and their children.

Sequences were obtained from blood. The receptor source for this set is a boy between 5 and 17 years old in good health. Each CDR3 is given with its conserved first and last residue. The order of the fields is V gene, J gene, CDR3 protein.

V gene: TRBV9
J gene: TRBJ2-7
CDR3 protein: CASSPDGTGLRHEQYF

V gene: TRBV11-3
J gene: TRBJ2-5
CDR3 protein: CASSVGTGGGETQYF

V gene: TRBV7-8
J gene: TRBJ1-2
CDR3 protein: CASSLLFRGDYGYTF

V gene: TRBV7-9
J gene: TRBJ2-1
CDR3 protein: CASSLRGQGVYNEQFF

V gene: TRBV7-2
J gene: TRBJ2-7
CDR3 protein: CASSGDIRYYEQYF

V gene: TRBV5-1
J gene: TRBJ2-5
CDR3 protein: CASSGGAGGETQYF

V gene: TRBV6-1
J gene: TRBJ2-2
CDR3 protein: CASRVLAGTDTGELFF

V gene: TRBV5-1
J gene: TRBJ2-6
CDR3 protein: CASSLGSSGANVLTF

V gene: TRBV10-3
J gene: TRBJ1-2
CDR3 protein: CAISERDGQGEGYTF

V gene: TRBV6-5
J gene: TRBJ1-2
CDR3 protein: CASTGQESYGYTF

V gene: TRBV28
J gene: TRBJ2-7
CDR3 protein: CASSLAGGNDDEQYF

V gene: TRBV6-4
J gene: TRBJ2-1
CDR3 protein: CASSDSISGGEFEQFF

V gene: TRBV10-3
J gene: TRBJ1-2
CDR3 protein: CAIRRQGVSGGYTF

V gene: TRBV4-1
J gene: TRBJ1-1
CDR3 protein: CASSPGETKAFF

V gene: TRBV7-2
J gene: TRBJ1-2
CDR3 protein: CASSLRAGLTF

V gene: TRBV29-1
J gene: TRBJ2-5
CDR3 protein: CSVLIRVETQYF

V gene: TRBV11-2
J gene: TRBJ2-7
CDR3 protein: CASSLVVHDKQYF

V gene: TRBV2
J gene: TRBJ2-3
CDR3 protein: CASSQTTGVTDTQYF

V gene: TRBV20-1
J gene: TRBJ1-1
CDR3 protein: CRGDAAPAINTEAFF

V gene: TRBV6-5
J gene: TRBJ1-5
CDR3 protein: CASSSGGNQPQHF

V gene: TRBV7-9
J gene: TRBJ1-3
CDR3 protein: CASSPTGAGNTIYF

V gene: TRBV6-1
J gene: TRBJ2-5
CDR3 protein: CASSERTGRLYF

V gene: TRBV7-9
J gene: TRBJ1-1
CDR3 protein: CASSKDRGPSPEAFF

V gene: TRBV6-1
J gene: TRBJ2-4
CDR3 protein: CASSELRQGGVSKNIQYF

V gene: TRBV7-3
J gene: TRBJ1-2
CDR3 protein: CASSPNRGYGYGYTF

V gene: TRBV10-3
J gene: TRBJ1-3
CDR3 protein: CAISDGRGANTIYF

V gene: TRBV20-1
J gene: TRBJ2-5
CDR3 protein: CSARDFRAGGQETQYF

V gene: TRBV20-1
J gene: TRBJ2-3
CDR3 protein: CSATPVGRRSEGADTQYF

V gene: TRBV7-3
J gene: TRBJ2-3
CDR3 protein: CASSLNGQGARDTQYF

V gene: TRBV3-1
J gene: TRBJ1-2
CDR3 protein: CASSQVGTGDYGYTF

V gene: TRBV7-9
J gene: TRBJ2-1
CDR3 protein: CASSLLAGGTHSYNEQFF

V gene: TRBV4-1
J gene: TRBJ2-1
CDR3 protein: CASSKPGQPNEQFF

V gene: TRBV20-1
J gene: TRBJ2-3
CDR3 protein: CSASSPGSSTDTQYF

V gene: TRBV19
J gene: TRBJ2-7
CDR3 protein: CASSTDRGPYEQYF

V gene: TRBV3-1
J gene: TRBJ1-4
CDR3 protein: CASGQGREKLFF

V gene: TRBV4-1
J gene: TRBJ2-7
CDR3 protein: CARTSYEQYF

V gene: TRBV2
J gene: TRBJ2-3
CDR3 protein: CASSDGGADTQYF

V gene: TRBV20-1
J gene: TRBJ2-5
CDR3 protein: CSARDIEFDETQYF

V gene: TRBV11-2
J gene: TRBJ2-5
CDR3 protein: CASTWRGSETQYF

V gene: TRBV4-1
J gene: TRBJ2-5
CDR3 protein: CASSHRLRAQETQYF

V gene: TRBV9
J gene: TRBJ1-1
CDR3 protein: CASSAGQGMNTEAFF

V gene: TRBV20-1
J gene: TRBJ2-7
CDR3 protein: CSARTGLPGEQYF

V gene: TRBV9
J gene: TRBJ2-1
CDR3 protein: CASSSWGPSGGKGEQFF

V gene: TRBV9
J gene: TRBJ1-2
CDR3 protein: CASSPAGGGNYGYTF

V gene: TRBV29-1
J gene: .
CDR3 protein: CSVERARPGQGGYEQYF

V gene: TRBV5-1
J gene: TRBJ1-1
CDR3 protein: CASSLPRRAGDTEAFF

V gene: TRBV20-1
J gene: TRBJ2-7
CDR3 protein: CGARDVSRGAWDSYEQYF